This T cell receptor beta chain was documented in a study of blood T cell repertoires in COVID-19. CDR3 length: 13 residues. V lost 1 base, J lost 2 bases, and 5 bases lay in between. In germline, CDR1 is LNHNV, CDR2 YYDKDF (reference sequence). The repertoire was sequenced with immunoSEQ multiplex PCR; TCRdb's copy has only in-frame clones and lacks some. The sample lists 150,000 to 160,000 clones, about 90% occurring once. The V gene is TRBV15, the J gene TRBJ1-1; D not certain. The material sequenced was peripheral blood. This receptor was taken from a man in his forties or fifties with acute or convalescent COVID-19. The CDR3 DNA reads as TGTGCCACCAGCAGAGGTCGTAACACTGAAGCTTTCTTT. It yields the protein CATSRGRNTEAFF.